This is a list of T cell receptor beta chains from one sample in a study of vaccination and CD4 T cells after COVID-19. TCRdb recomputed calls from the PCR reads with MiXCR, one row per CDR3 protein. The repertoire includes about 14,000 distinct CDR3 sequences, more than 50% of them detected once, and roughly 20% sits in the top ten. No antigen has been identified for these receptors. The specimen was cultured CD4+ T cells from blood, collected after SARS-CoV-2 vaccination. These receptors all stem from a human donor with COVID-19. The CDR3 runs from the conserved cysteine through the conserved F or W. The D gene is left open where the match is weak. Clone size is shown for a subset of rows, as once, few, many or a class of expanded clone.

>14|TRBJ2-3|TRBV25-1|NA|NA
CASSKGGGTDTQYF
TGTGCCAGCAGTAAAGGGGGGGGCACAGATACGCAGTATTTT
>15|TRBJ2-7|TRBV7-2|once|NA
CASSLVPGTPYEQYF
TGTGCCAGCAGCTTGGTTCCCGGGACACCCTACGAGCAGTACTTC
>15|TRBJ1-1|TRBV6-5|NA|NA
CASSYSLGMNTEAFF
TGTGCCAGCAGTTACTCGCTAGGGATGAACACTGAAGCTTTCTTT
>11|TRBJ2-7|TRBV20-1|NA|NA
CSAPGGGEQYF
TGCAGTGCGCCAGGAGGGGGCGAGCAGTACTTC
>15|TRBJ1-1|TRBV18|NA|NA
CASYPLTGMNTEAFF
TGTGCCAGCTACCCTTTGACAGGCATGAACACTGAAGCTTTCTTT
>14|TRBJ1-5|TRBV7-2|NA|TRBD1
CASSLDRVNQPQHF
TGTGCCAGCAGCCTAGACAGGGTAAATCAGCCCCAGCATTTT
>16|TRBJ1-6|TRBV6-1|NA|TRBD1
CASRDKDRGENSPLHF
TGTGCCAGCAGGGACAAGGACAGGGGAGAGAATTCACCCCTCCACTTT
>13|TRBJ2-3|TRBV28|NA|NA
CASGTVSTDTQYF
TGTGCCAGCGGGACGGTTAGCACAGATACGCAGTATTTT
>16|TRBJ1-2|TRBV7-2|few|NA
CASSLGDRGLNYGYTF
TGTGCCAGCAGCTTAGGAGACCGAGGCCTTAACTATGGCTACACCTTC
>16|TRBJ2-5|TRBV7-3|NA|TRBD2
CASSVGLAGVMETQYF
TGTGCCAGCAGCGTTGGACTAGCGGGGGTAATGGAGACCCAGTACTTC
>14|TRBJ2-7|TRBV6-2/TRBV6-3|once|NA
CASSWDVSAYEQYF
TGTGCCAGCAGTTGGGACGTTAGCGCCTACGAGCAGTACTTC
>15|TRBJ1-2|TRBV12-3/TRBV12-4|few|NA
CASRRLLDTIYGYTF
TGTGCCAGCAGACGACTGCTGGATACTATCTATGGCTACACCTTC
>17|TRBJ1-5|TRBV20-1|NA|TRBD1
CSATRSTGGLGNQPQHF
TGCAGTGCCACTAGATCGACAGGGGGGTTGGGCAATCAGCCCCAGCATTTT
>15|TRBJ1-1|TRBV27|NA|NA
CASSLRRQANTEAFF
TGTGCCAGCAGTTTACGGCGGCAGGCAAACACTGAAGCTTTCTTT
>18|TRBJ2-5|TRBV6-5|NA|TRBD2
CASSYSTSGGARQETQYF
TGTGCCAGCAGTTACTCGACTAGCGGGGGGGCGAGGCAAGAGACCCAGTACTTC
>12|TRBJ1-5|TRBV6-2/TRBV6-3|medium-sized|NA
CASSYRDQPQHF
TGTGCCAGCAGTTACAGAGATCAGCCCCAGCATTTT
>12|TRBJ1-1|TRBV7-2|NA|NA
CASSRGYTEAFF
TGTGCCAGCAGCCGGGGGTACACTGAAGCTTTCTTT
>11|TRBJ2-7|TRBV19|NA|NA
CASSTGYEQYF
TGTGCCAGTAGTACGGGCTACGAGCAGTACTTC
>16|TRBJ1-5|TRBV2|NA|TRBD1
CASRPHRGMSNQPQHF
TGTGCCAGCAGGCCGCACAGGGGGATGAGCAATCAGCCCCAGCATTTT
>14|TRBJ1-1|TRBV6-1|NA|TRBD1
CASSPGTADTEAFF
TGTGCCAGCAGTCCTGGGACAGCGGACACTGAAGCTTTCTTT
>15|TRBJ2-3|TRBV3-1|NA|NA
CVSSHVTTSTDTQYF
TGTGTCAGCAGCCACGTGACCACTAGCACAGATACGCAGTATTTT
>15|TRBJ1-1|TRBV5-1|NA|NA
CASSLGETGNTEAFF
TGCGCCAGCAGCTTGGGGGAGACAGGTAACACTGAAGCTTTCTTT
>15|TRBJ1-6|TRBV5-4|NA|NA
CASSWGSVVGTPLHF
TGTGCCAGCAGCTGGGGATCGGTCGTGGGGACACCCCTCCACTTT
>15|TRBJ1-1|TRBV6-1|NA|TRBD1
CASRRTGTGDTEAFF
TGTGCCAGCAGGAGGACCGGGACAGGGGACACTGAAGCTTTCTTT
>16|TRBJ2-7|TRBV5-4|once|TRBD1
CASSQLAQGASYEQYF
TGTGCCAGCAGCCAATTGGCACAGGGGGCATCCTACGAGCAGTACTTC
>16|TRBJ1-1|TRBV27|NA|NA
CASSLLIGGSNTEAFF
TGTGCCAGCAGTTTATTAATAGGGGGGTCCAACACTGAAGCTTTCTTT
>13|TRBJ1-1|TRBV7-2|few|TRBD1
CASSLDRGTEAFF
TGTGCCAGCAGCTTGGACAGGGGGACTGAAGCTTTCTTT
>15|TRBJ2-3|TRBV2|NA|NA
CASEIQGTVTDTQYF
TGTGCCAGCGAGATACAGGGTACGGTGACGGATACGCAGTATTTT
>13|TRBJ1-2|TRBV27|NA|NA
CASSFGKSYGYTF
TGTGCCAGCAGTTTCGGCAAGTCTTATGGCTACACCTTC
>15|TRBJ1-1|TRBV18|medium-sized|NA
CASSVRDGQNTEAFF
TGTGCCAGCTCAGTACGGGACGGACAGAACACTGAAGCTTTCTTT
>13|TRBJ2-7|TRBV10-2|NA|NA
CASSERGRYEQYF
TGCGCCAGCAGTGAGAGGGGCAGATACGAGCAGTACTTC
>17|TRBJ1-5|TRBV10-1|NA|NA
CASSGGGPGDGNQPQHF
TGCGCCAGCAGTGGGGGGGGGCCAGGAGATGGGAATCAGCCCCAGCATTTT
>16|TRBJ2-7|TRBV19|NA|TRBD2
CASRSGGTSGAHEQYF
TGTGCCAGTAGATCTGGGGGGACTAGCGGGGCCCACGAGCAGTACTTC
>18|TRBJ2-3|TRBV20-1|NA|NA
CSARGAAAVTTSTDTQYF
TGCAGTGCTAGAGGCGCGGCCGCTGTTACTACTAGCACAGATACGCAGTATTTT
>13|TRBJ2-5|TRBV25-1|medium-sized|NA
CASSATDQETQYF
TGTGCCAGCAGTGCGACAGATCAAGAGACCCAGTACTTC
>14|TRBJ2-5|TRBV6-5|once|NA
CASSYSGSQETQYF
TGTGCCAGCAGTTACTCGGGGAGTCAAGAGACCCAGTACTTC
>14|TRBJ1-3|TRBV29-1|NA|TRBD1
CSVGQGGSGNTIYF
TGCAGCGTCGGACAGGGGGGCTCTGGAAACACCATATATTTT
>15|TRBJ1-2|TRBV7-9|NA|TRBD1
CASSGRDRGNYGYTF
TGTGCCAGCAGCGGCCGAGACAGGGGTAACTATGGCTACACCTTC
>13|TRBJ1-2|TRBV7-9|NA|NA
CASSLSGTDGYTF
TGTGCCAGCAGCTTATCAGGGACTGACGGCTACACCTTC
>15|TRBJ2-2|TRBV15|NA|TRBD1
CATSRDSQGSGELFF
TGTGCCACCAGCAGAGATTCACAGGGGTCCGGGGAGCTGTTTTTT
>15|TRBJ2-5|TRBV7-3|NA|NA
CASSRDPGPRETQYF
TGTGCCAGCAGCCGGGACCCGGGACCCAGGGAGACCCAGTACTTC
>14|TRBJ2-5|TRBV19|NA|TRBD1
CASRNSGGGETQYF
TGTGCCAGTAGAAATTCAGGGGGCGGAGAGACCCAGTACTTC
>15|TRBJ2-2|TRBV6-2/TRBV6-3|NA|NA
CASLRPGLEAGELFF
TGTGCCAGTCTCCGGCCAGGGCTCGAGGCCGGGGAGCTGTTTTTT
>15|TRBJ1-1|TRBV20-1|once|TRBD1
CSARDGTGANTEAFF
TGCAGTGCTAGAGATGGGACAGGGGCGAACACTGAAGCTTTCTTT
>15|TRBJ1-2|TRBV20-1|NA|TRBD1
CSAMGDRSFDYGYTF
TGCAGTGCTATGGGGGACAGGTCTTTCGACTATGGCTACACCTTC
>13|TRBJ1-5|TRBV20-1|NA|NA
CSARDVGDQPQHF
TGCAGTGCTAGAGATGTAGGGGATCAGCCCCAGCATTTT
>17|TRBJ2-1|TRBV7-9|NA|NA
CAAIRTGPFSSYNEQFF
TGTGCCGCAATTCGCACAGGTCCGTTCAGCTCCTACAATGAGCAGTTCTTC
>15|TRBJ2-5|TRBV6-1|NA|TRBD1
CASRKDRVGQETQYF
TGTGCCAGCAGGAAAGACAGGGTGGGTCAAGAGACCCAGTACTTC
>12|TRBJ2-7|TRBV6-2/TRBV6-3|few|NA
CATGRTAGGQYF
TGTGCCACCGGACGGACAGCTGGGGGGCAGTACTTC
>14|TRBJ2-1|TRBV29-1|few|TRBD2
CSVGGGGSYNEQFF
TGCAGCGTTGGGGGCGGGGGATCCTACAATGAGCAGTTCTTC
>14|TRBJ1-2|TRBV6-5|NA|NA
CASSYSSGAYGYTF
TGTGCCAGCAGTTACTCGTCAGGAGCCTATGGCTACACCTTC
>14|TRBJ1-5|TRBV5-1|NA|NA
CASSLDSGDQPQHF
TGCGCCAGCAGCTTGGACTCGGGGGATCAGCCCCAGCATTTT
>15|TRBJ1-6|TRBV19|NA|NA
CASQQGNLYNSPLHF
TGTGCCAGTCAGCAGGGGAATTTGTATAATTCACCCCTCCACTTT
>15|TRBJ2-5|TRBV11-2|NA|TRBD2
CASSTLAGVMETQYF
TGTGCCAGCAGCACTCTAGCGGGGGTAATGGAGACCCAGTACTTC
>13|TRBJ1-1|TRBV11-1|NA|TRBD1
CASSPTRDSEAFF
TGTGCCAGCAGCCCAACCCGGGACAGCGAAGCTTTCTTT
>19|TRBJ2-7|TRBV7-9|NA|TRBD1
CASSLLRTGLSVTHYEQYF
TGTGCCAGCAGCTTACTCAGGACAGGGCTGAGCGTAACCCACTACGAGCAGTACTTC
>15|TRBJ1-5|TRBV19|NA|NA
CASSTEGQVNQPQHF
TGTGCCAGTAGTACCGAAGGACAAGTCAATCAGCCCCAGCATTTT
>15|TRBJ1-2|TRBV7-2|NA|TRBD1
CASSLAPGQGPGYTF
TGTGCCAGCAGCTTAGCACCGGGACAGGGTCCTGGCTACACCTTC
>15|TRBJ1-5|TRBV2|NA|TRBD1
CASRINRDSLSPQHF
TGTGCCAGCAGGATTAACCGGGACAGCCTCAGCCCCCAGCATTTT
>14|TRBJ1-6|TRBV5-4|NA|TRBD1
CASSLEQGRSPLHF
TGTGCCAGCAGCTTGGAACAGGGGCGATCACCCCTCCACTTT